Following are 23 T cell receptor beta chains from one sample sequenced in a study of T-cell reconstitution after alpha-beta-depleted transplantation in children. Study-wide results and limits: Newly generated T cells supplied most T-cell counts and diversity one year post-transplant.

TCRbeta library construction was performed incorporating unique molecular identifiers. TCRdb called the PCR reads again in MiXCR, with one record for every CDR3 protein. The repertoire holds 250,000 to 300,000 distinct CDR3 sequences, with around 7.3% as singletons. Antigen specificity for these receptors is unknown. Sample: peripheral blood, taken 360 days after TCRalphabeta/CD19-depleted stem cell transplant. The receptors originated from a female patient under 10 years old who had a stem cell transplant for Fanconi anemia, so the T cells may come from the graft donor.

This clonotype was seen at least ten times. The chain uses TRBV7-2 and TRBJ1-1; D gene uncertain. Per the germline V gene, CDR1 is SGHTA and CDR2 is FQGNSA. The length of the CDR3 is 15 residues. V lost 2 bases and J 5 bases, leaving 15 bases between the germline ends. The CDR3 protein is CASSLMTNGDTEAFF. The CDR3 DNA sequence: TGTGCCAGCAGCTTAATGACAAACGGTGATACTGAAGCTTTCTTT.

This clonotype was found many times. The rearrangement uses TRBV5-1 and TRBJ1-5; 11 bases match TRBD1. V trimming: 0 bases; J trimming: 6 bases; junction bases outside the gene matches: 2. This CDR3 is 15 amino acids long. The germline V gene has CDR1 SGHRS and CDR2 YFSETQ. CDR3 sequence reads: CASSLGTGGFQPQHF. The CDR3 DNA sequence: TGCGCCAGCAGCTTGGGGACAGGGGGCTTTCAGCCCCAGCATTTT. Full variable domain (missing parts from reference TRBV5-1 and TRBJ1-5): KAGVTQTPRYLIKTRGQQVTLSCSPISGHRSVSWYQQTPGQGLQFLFEYFSETQRNKGNFPGRFSGRQFSNSRSEMNVSTLELGDSALYLCASSLGTGGFQPQHFGDGTRLSIL.

This clonotype was seen many times. The chain employs TRBV5-6 and TRBJ2-1, with D unresolved. CDR3 length: 11 residues. Germline V CDR1 and CDR2: SGHDT, YYEEEE. V was shortened by 4 bases and J by 3 bases, with 2 bases between the two germline ends. In DNA form, the CDR3 reads TGTGCCAGCAGCCACTACAATGAGCAGTTCTTC. Protein product: CASSHYNEQFF.

The chain employs TRBV18 and TRBJ1-1; D is unclear. The V end lost 2 bases, the J end lost 4 bases, and 11 bases lay between the germline ends. The CDR3 covers 14 residues. Germline V lookup: CDR1 KGHSH, CDR2 LQKENI. The CDR3, as DNA: TGTGCCAGCTCACCAAACGCGCGGGGCACTGAAGCTTTCTTT. The encoded protein is CASSPNARGTEAFF.

This clonotype was detected only a few times. The genes are TRBV9 and TRBJ2-2; a possible D gene is TRBD2 (5 bases). This CDR3 comprises 14 residues. Trimming stripped 1 base from V and 4 bases from J, with 8 bases between. Germline assignment: CDR1 SGDLS and CDR2 YYNGEE. CDR3 in amino acids: CASSVRGFTGELFF. CDR3 in DNA: TGTGCCAGCAGCGTAAGAGGGTTCACCGGGGAGCTGTTTTTT.

This clonotype was seen repeatedly, ten times or more. J is TRBJ2-3 and V is TRBV28, with 10 positions matching TRBD2. The CDR3 runs 17 residues. CDR1 is MDHEN and CDR2 is SYDVKM in the germline V gene. V lost 1 base, J lost 5 bases, and 9 bases stayed unmatched. The CDR3 here is CASSLSLLAGGGDTQYF. The CDR3 DNA is TGTGCCAGCAGTTTATCCCTCTTAGCGGGAGGAGGAGATACGCAGTATTTT.

The table lists this clonotype with many counts. This chain uses TRBV28 with TRBJ1-1; TRBD1 agrees at 8 bases. Germline CDR1 and CDR2: MDHEN and SYDVKM. V shed 4 bases and J 5 bases; nucleotides not matched to a gene: 9. The CDR3 covers 15 residues. The CDR3 spells CASSSLGQGLTEAFF. The CDR3, as DNA: TGTGCCAGCAGTTCCCTAGGACAGGGTTTAACTGAAGCTTTCTTT.

This clonotype showed up many times. The chain carries TRBV7-9 and TRBJ2-3, with D tentatively TRBD2 (6 bases). The CDR3 totals 15 residues. Per germline, CDR1 SEHNR and CDR2 FQNEAQ (reference sequence). The V end lost 2 bases, the J end lost 2 bases, and 11 bases lay between the germline ends. The CDR3 loop is CASSLTGSNTDTQYF. The CDR3 nucleotides are TGTGCCAGCAGCTTAACCGGGAGCAACACAGATACGCAGTATTTT.

The rearrangement uses TRBV2 and TRBJ1-5, with no clear D. The CDR3 is made up of 15 amino acids. Germline CDR1 reads SNHLY; CDR2 reads FYNNEI. The V gene lost 4 bases and the J gene lost 4 bases, with 14 bases spanning the gap. CDR3 bases: TGTGCCAGCAGTGCGGAATGGAGCCGGAATCAGCCCCAGCATTTT. It specifies CASSAEWSRNQPQHF.

This clonotype was seen many times. The chain employs TRBV12-3 or TRBV12-4 and TRBJ1-2; 9 nucleotides match TRBD1. V trimming: 2 bases; J trimming: 9 bases; junction bases outside the gene matches: 1. This CDR3 is 12 amino acids long. The DNA of the CDR3 is TGTGCCAGCAGTTTAACAGGGGGCCGCTACACCTTC. It codes for CASSLTGGRYTF.

This clonotype was counted many times. The rearrangement links TRBV6-4 to TRBJ2-3; D uncertain. V dropped 0 bases and J dropped 4 bases, with 8 bases sitting between them. CDR3 length: 14 amino acids. CDR1 MRHNA and CDR2 SNTAGT come from the germline V gene. The CDR3 bases are TGTGCCAGCAGTGACTCAGGAACTTCAGATACGCAGTATTTT. Translating gives CASSDSGTSDTQYF.

In this sample, this clonotype turned up many times. The genes are TRBV20-1 and TRBJ2-3; D possibly corresponds to TRBD1 (5 bases). Trimming shortened V by 5 bases and J by 3 bases, and 12 bases separated the two germline ends. CDR1 and CDR2 from the germline V gene are DFQATT and SNEGSKA (reference sequence). This CDR3 is built from 13 residues. The CDR3, as DNA: TGCAGTGCTCCTGTGCAGGGAACAGATACGCAGTATTTT. Amino acid sequence: CSAPVQGTDTQYF.

A few counts support this clonotype. V usage is TRBV18 and J usage is TRBJ2-7, with 7 bases that match TRBD1. The CDR3 covers 16 residues. In germline, CDR1 is KGHSH, CDR2 LQKENI. V trimming: 2 bases; J trimming: 4 bases; junction bases outside the gene matches: 11. CDR3 protein: CASSPEKGTAKYEQYF. In nucleotides, the CDR3 is TGTGCCAGCTCACCAGAGAAAGGGACAGCGAAATACGAGCAGTACTTC.

This clonotype was observed at least ten times. This chain uses TRBV20-1 with TRBJ2-1, with TRBD2 matching 13 bases. CDR1 and CDR2 from the germline V gene are DFQATT and SNEGSKA (reference sequence). CDR3 size: 14 residues. After removal of 6 bases from V and 10 bases from J, the junction contained 9 bases not matched to a gene. The CDR3 DNA reads TGCAGTGCGAGAACTAGCGGGGGGGCCGACGAGCAGTTCTTC. Residues: CSARTSGGADEQFF.

This chain links TRBV6-5 with TRBJ2-2; no clear D gene. Per germline, CDR1 MNHEY and CDR2 SVGAGI. V was trimmed by 6 bases and J by 7 bases, leaving 6 bases between them. This CDR3 is 11 amino acids long. CDR3 region: CASRRNGELFF. CDR3 sequence (DNA): TGTGCCAGCAGGAGGAACGGGGAGCTGTTTTTT.

This clonotype was seen many times. The gene calls are TRBV6-2 or TRBV6-3 and TRBJ2-3, with D perhaps matching TRBD2 (6 bases). CDR3 length: 14 amino acids. V lost 7 bases and J 2 bases, leaving 13 bases between the germline ends. The germline gives CDR1 MNHEY, CDR2 SVGEGT. The CDR3 coding sequence is TGTGCCAGCAACCAACTAGCCTCCACAGATACGCAGTATTTT. Translated: CASNQLASTDTQYF.

This clonotype has a count of ten or more. The rearrangement links TRBV12-3 or TRBV12-4 to TRBJ2-2; TRBD2 matches 8 bases. The CDR3 runs to 18 residues. Trimming removed 1 base from V and 0 bases from J; junction bases left unmatched: 7. The DNA for the CDR3 is TGTGCCAGCAGTTTAGTGGTACTAGCGGTGGCGAACACCGGGGAGCTGTTTTTT. This codes for CASSLVVLAVANTGELFF.

This clonotype occurred many times. The chain joins TRBV7-3 to TRBJ1-6; D gene uncertain. The CDR3 totals 16 residues. Germline V gene sequence: CDR1 SGHTA, CDR2 FQGTGA. Trimming stripped 1 base from V and 0 bases from J, with 7 bases between. For the CDR3, the DNA is TGTGCCAGCAGCTTAAGAGGGAGCTCCTATAATTCACCCCTCCACTTT. As protein: CASSLRGSSYNSPLHF.

This clonotype showed up many times. This chain uses TRBV28 with TRBJ1-6; D might be TRBD1 (6 bases). The CDR3 contains 13 residues. Germline lookup yields CDR1 MDHEN and CDR2 SYDVKM. Trimming took off 8 bases at V and 7 bases at J, with 12 bases between the two ends. CDR3 sequence (DNA): TGTGCCAGCGGCAGGGGTTGGAATTCACCCCTCCACTTT. Translating it yields CASGRGWNSPLHF.

The chain carries TRBV18 and TRBJ1-1, with a weak D call TRBD1 (6 bases). The germline V gene has CDR1 KGHSH and CDR2 LQKENI. The V gene lost 5 bases and the J gene lost 1 base, with 11 bases spanning the gap. CDR3 length: 14 amino acids. The CDR3 region is CASSSKTGNTEAFF. In DNA form, the CDR3 reads TGTGCCAGCTCATCCAAGACAGGGAACACTGAAGCTTTCTTT.

At least ten counts were recorded for this clonotype. V and J are TRBV7-9 and TRBJ2-5; no definite D call. CDR1 and CDR2 (germline): SEHNR, FQNEAQ (reference sequence). This CDR3 has 13 residues. V dropped 3 bases and J dropped 7 bases, with 12 bases sitting between them. CDR3 DNA: TGTGCCAGCAGCTTTCCGGTTTCGGGGACCCAGTACTTC. Residues: CASSFPVSGTQYF.

The chain has TRBV21-1 and TRBJ1-5; the table names TRBD1, a call not compared with the DNA. TRBV21-1 is an annotated pseudogene. CDR3 size: 16 residues. CDR3 DNA sequence: TGTGCCAGCAGCAAGCAGGGAACTCATTACAATCAGCCCCAGCATTTT. Its translation is CASSKQGTHYNQPQHF.

Many counts were recorded for this clonotype. This chain joins TRBV5-1 and TRBJ2-1; 12 nucleotides align to TRBD2. V gave up 4 bases and J gave up 5 bases; unmatched junction bases: 10. CDR1 is SGHRS, CDR2 YFSETQ, per germline. There are 17 residues in the CDR3. CDR3 region: CASSPVVLAGGDNEQFF. The CDR3 region has the DNA TGCGCCAGCAGCCCGGTAGTACTAGCGGGGGGTGACAATGAGCAGTTCTTC.